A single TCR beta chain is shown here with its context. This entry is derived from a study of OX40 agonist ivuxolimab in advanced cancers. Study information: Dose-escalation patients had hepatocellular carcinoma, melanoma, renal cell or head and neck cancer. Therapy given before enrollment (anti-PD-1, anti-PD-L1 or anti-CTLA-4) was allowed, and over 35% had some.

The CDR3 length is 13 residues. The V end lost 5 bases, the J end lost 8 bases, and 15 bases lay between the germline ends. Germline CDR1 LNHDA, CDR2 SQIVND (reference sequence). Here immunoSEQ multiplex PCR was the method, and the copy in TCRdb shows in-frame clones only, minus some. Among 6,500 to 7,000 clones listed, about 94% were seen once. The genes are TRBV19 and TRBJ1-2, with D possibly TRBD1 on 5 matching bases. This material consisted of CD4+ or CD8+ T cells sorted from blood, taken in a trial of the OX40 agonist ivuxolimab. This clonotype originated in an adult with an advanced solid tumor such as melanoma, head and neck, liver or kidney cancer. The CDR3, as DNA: TGTGCCAGTAGTCGGCAGGGCATTGGGGGCTACACCTTC. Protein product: CASSRQGIGGYTF.